This record concerns one TCR beta chain sequence. In the original workflow: Quantification of nucleated cells was approximated via reference gene primer amplification. Clones were sequenced by immunoSEQ multiplex PCR, and TCRdb holds only the in-frame ones, with some missing. That table furnishes V, J and clone size, whereas the DNA furnished D and trimming. Of more than 200,000 clones detected, about 88% appear once; the ten largest clones hold 1.7%. CDR1 is LNHDA and CDR2 is SQIVND in the germline V gene (reference sequence). Trimming took 10 bases from V and 0 from J, leaving 12 bases between them. The CDR3 consists of 13 residues. The data belong to a study of blood T cell repertoires in COVID-19. Study information: T cells, B-cell-depleted T cells, or PBMCs supplied cDNA or gDNA.

This TCR came from a man in his 70s with acute or convalescent COVID-19. This sequence joins TRBV19 and TRBJ1-2; D is perhaps TRBD1 (5 bases). Sequencing was done on a sample of peripheral blood. The CDR3 DNA reads as TGTGCCACCGTGGGGGGAGCTAACTATGGCTACACCTTC. This translates into CATVGGANYGYTF.